This T cell receptor beta chain was obtained from a study of T cell changes during pregnancy in multiple sclerosis. Clones were read by immunoSEQ multiplex PCR, and TCRdb kept only the in-frame ones, dropping some. The sample has roughly 93,000 clones, roughly 90% seen once. This CDR3 is 14 amino acids long. Trimming left V 3 bases short and J 3 bases short, with 13 bases between. Germline assignment: CDR1 SGHNT and CDR2 YYREEE (reference sequence). This sample comprised peripheral blood, obtained in the first trimester of pregnancy. The genes are TRBV5-4 and TRBJ2-7; D may be TRBD1 (5 bases). This TCR was sampled from a female donor in good health, enrolled as a control in a pregnancy study. CDR3 region: CASSSYRSSYEQYF. DNA for the CDR3: TGTGCCAGCAGCTCGTACAGGTCGAGCTACGAGCAGTACTTC. Complete variable domain (other parts from reference TRBV5-4 and TRBJ2-7): ETGVTQSPTHLIKTRGQQVTLRCSSQSGHNTVSWYQQALGQGPQFIFQYYREEENGRGNFPPRFSGLQFPNYSSELNVNALELDDSALYLCASSSYRSSYEQYFGPGTRLTVT.